Below are 26 T cell receptor beta chains sequenced from a single sample in a study of T cell responses to AZD1222 COVID-19 vaccine. The protocol was immunoSEQ multiplex PCR, while the TCRdb copy is restricted to in-frame clones and leaves out a portion. The data show some 150,000 clones, about 91% seen once. The material was peripheral blood, obtained on day 0 of AZD1222 vaccination. These receptors all come from an adult in good health.

The rearrangement links TRBV3-1 (or the pseudogene TRBV3-2) to TRBJ1-3; no firm D call. Germline lookup yields CDR1 LGHDT and CDR2 YNNKEL (reference sequence). V was shortened by 1 base and J by 1 base, with 5 bases between the two germline ends. This CDR3 region has 14 residues. The CDR3 here is CASSQGRSGNTIYF. CDR3 in DNA: TGTGCCAGCAGCCAAGGCAGGTCTGGAAACACCATATATTTT.

This chain connects TRBV7-8 to TRBJ2-5; D may match TRBD1 or TRBD2 (5 bases each). This CDR3 comprises 13 residues. CDR1 and CDR2 (germline): SGHVS, FQNEAQ. V was pared by 1 base and J by 5 bases, with 8 bases between. Written as DNA, the CDR3 is TGTGCCAGCAGCTTAGTTGGGACCGAGACCCAGTACTTC. Protein sequence: CASSLVGTETQYF.

The CDR3 region is CASSLILLAGLNTGELFF. CDR3 nucleotide sequence: TGTGCCAGCAGCTTGATTCTCTTAGCGGGACTAAACACCGGGGAGCTGTTTTTT. The chain joins TRBV7-8 to TRBJ2-2, with TRBD2 matching over 8 bases. The ends lost 3 bases at V and 2 bases at J; junction bases unmatched: 11. The CDR3 runs 18 residues. The V gene's germline CDR1 is SGHVS and CDR2 FQNEAQ.

This chain uses TRBV28 with TRBJ1-1; D ambiguous. Trimming took 1 base from V and 6 from J, leaving 12 bases between them. The CDR3 loop spans 14 amino acids. Germline V gene sequence: CDR1 MDHEN, CDR2 SYDVKM. CDR3 nucleotide sequence: TGTGCCAGCAGTTTATATCCCGGGTATGCTGAAGCTTTCTTT. Translated, it gives CASSLYPGYAEAFF.

The J gene is TRBJ1-2, the V gene TRBV6-5; 9 nucleotides match TRBD1. This CDR3 contains 14 residues. Trimming cost V 6 bases and J 8 bases; bases outside gene matches: 10. From germline, CDR1 is MNHEY and CDR2 SVGAGI. The CDR3 bases are TGTGCCAGCAGCGGAACAGGGGGCCGAAAAGGCTACACCTTC. It is translated as CASSGTGGRKGYTF.

This clone was observed a single time. V gene TRBV9 combines with J gene TRBJ1-6; D uncertain. This CDR3 is 15 amino acids long. V lost 4 bases and J 9 bases, leaving 17 bases between the germline ends. Germline V gene data show CDR1 as SGDLS and CDR2 as YYNGEE. The CDR3 loop reads CASSPTGGSTSPLHF. The DNA of the CDR3 is TGTGCCAGCAGCCCCACGGGAGGGTCAACTTCACCCCTCCACTTT.

This clone was detected once. The chain joins TRBV2 to TRBJ2-3; no definite D call. The germline CDR1 and CDR2 sequences are SNHLY and FYNNEI. V was clipped by 1 base and J by 6 bases, with 11 bases between them. This CDR3 comprises 14 residues. CDR3 in DNA: TGTGCCAGCAGTGAAGTTGTGGGAACTGATACGCAGTATTTT. It yields the protein CASSEVVGTDTQYF.

The V and J genes are TRBV4-3 and TRBJ2-5; the D is unclear. V was shortened by 4 bases and J by 2 bases, with 11 bases between the two germline ends. The CDR3 runs 14 residues. Per germline, CDR1 LGHNA and CDR2 YSLEER. CDR3 sequence (DNA): TGCGCCAGCAGCCTAAAAGTGGGACAAGAGACCCAGTACTTC. Its protein product is CASSLKVGQETQYF.

This rearrangement joins TRBV28 to TRBJ2-5, with D possibly called TRBD1 or TRBD2 (5 bases each). Germline V gene sequence: CDR1 MDHEN, CDR2 SYDVKM. The CDR3 sequence is 15 residues long. Trimming left V 6 bases short and J 0 bases short, with 14 bases between. The CDR3 sequence: CASSFLGPNQETQYF. DNA of the CDR3: TGTGCCAGCAGCTTCCTGGGACCCAACCAAGAGACCCAGTACTTC.

The chain has TRBV6-6 and TRBJ2-3; D is uncertain. The CDR3 is made up of 17 amino acids. V was shortened by 5 bases and J by 0 bases, with 18 bases between the two germline ends. The germline V gene has CDR1 MNHNY and CDR2 SVGAGI (reference sequence). CDR3 nucleotides: TGTGCCAGCAGTCCCCGAGCCCCTCTATCTAGCACAGATACGCAGTATTTT. It encodes CASSPRAPLSSTDTQYF.

The chain combines TRBV19 with TRBJ1-6; 7 nucleotides match TRBD1. This CDR3 is 16 amino acids long. The ends lost 5 bases at V and 14 bases at J; junction bases unmatched: 18. Germline CDR1 and CDR2: LNHDA and SQIVND (reference sequence). The CDR3 reads CASSDGTTGPLGSLHF. The CDR3 DNA reads as TGTGCCAGTAGTGACGGTACGACAGGGCCCCTGGGGTCCCTCCACTTT.

The rearrangement uses TRBV27 and TRBJ2-1; 10 nucleotides line up with TRBD2. Germline CDR1 reads MNHEY; CDR2 reads SMNVEV (reference sequence). With 5 bases clipped from V and 2 bases from J, the junction kept 6 bases outside the gene matches. The CDR3 is made up of 16 amino acids. The CDR3 DNA follows: TGTGCCAGCAGTCCCCTAGCGGGAGTCCCCTACAATGAGCAGTTCTTC. Its translation is CASSPLAGVPYNEQFF.

The chain couples TRBV6-6 to TRBJ2-5; D possibly corresponds to TRBD1 (6 bases). The CDR3 loop spans 16 amino acids. CDR1 is MNHNY and CDR2 is SVGAGI in the germline V gene (reference sequence). Trimming cost V 6 bases and J 2 bases, with 19 bases left between them. The CDR3 loop is CASSHYTLTGQETQYF. The CDR3 DNA follows: TGTGCCAGCAGCCACTACACCCTGACAGGTCAAGAGACCCAGTACTTC.

This clone was picked up one time. V is TRBV19 and J is TRBJ2-3, with D uncertain. V lost 5 bases, J lost 5 bases, and 8 bases lay in between. The CDR3 is 12 amino acids. Germline V lookup: CDR1 LNHDA, CDR2 SQIVND (reference sequence). For the CDR3, the DNA is TGTGCCAGTAGTTACGACGGAGATACGCAGTATTTT. This codes for CASSYDGDTQYF. The complete variable domain, with remaining parts taken from reference TRBV19 and TRBJ2-3, reads DGGITQSPKYLFRKEGQNVTLSCEQNLNHDAMYWYRQDPGQGLRLIYYSQIVNDFQKGDIAEGYSVSREKKESFPLTVTSAQKNPTAFYLCASSYDGDTQYFGPGTRLTVL.

The sample holds a few counts of this clone. The chain has TRBV25-1 and TRBJ2-5; D is uncertain. V dropped 6 bases and J dropped 4 bases, with 3 bases sitting between them. This CDR3 is 10 amino acids long. Germline CDR1 MGHDK, CDR2 SYGVNS. This CDR3 is CASRTETQYF. DNA for the CDR3: TGTGCCAGCAGGACAGAGACCCAGTACTTC.

The rearrangement links TRBV12-3 or TRBV12-4 to TRBJ1-2; no clear D gene. The V end lost 3 bases, the J end lost 4 bases, and 9 bases lay between the germline ends. This CDR3 region has 13 residues. CDR3 nucleotide sequence: TGTGCCAGCAGTTTGGCAGGTGGCTATGGCTACACCTTC. Amino acid sequence: CASSLAGGYGYTF.

The chain employs TRBV10-3 and TRBJ2-1; 10 bases map to TRBD2. J gave up 6 bases and V 7 bases, and 6 bases lay outside the gene matches. There are 14 residues in the CDR3. CDR1 and CDR2 (germline): ENHRY, SYGVKD. CDR3 protein: CAITSGGGPNEQFF. CDR3 in DNA: TGTGCCATCACGAGCGGGGGGGGCCCCAATGAGCAGTTCTTC.

This sequence joins TRBV6-5 and TRBJ1-1; 9 bases align to TRBD1. Germline assignment: CDR1 MNHEY and CDR2 SVGAGI. This CDR3 is 13 amino acids long. J gave up 8 bases and V 6 bases, and 7 bases lay outside the gene matches. CDR3 amino acids: CASRSNRGLEAFF. The CDR3 coding sequence is TGTGCCAGCAGATCCAACAGGGGGCTGGAAGCTTTCTTT.

This CDR3 is CASSVDRGRSPTGELFF. CDR3 nucleotides: TGTGCCAGCAGCGTTGACAGGGGACGGTCCCCCACCGGGGAGCTGTTTTTT. This rearrangement joins TRBV9 to TRBJ2-2; 8 bases agree with TRBD1. Germline values: CDR1 SGDLS, CDR2 YYNGEE. CDR3 length equals 17 residues. Trimming took 2 bases from V and 4 from J; bases not matched to a gene: 10. Filled out from reference TRBV9 and TRBJ2-2, the complete variable domain reads DSGVTQTPKHLITATGQRVTLRCSPRSGDLSVYWYQQSLDQGLQFLIQYYNGEERAKGNILERFSAQQFPDLHSELNLSSLELGDSALYFCASSVDRGRSPTGELFFGEGSRLTVL.

The V call is TRBV5-8, the J call TRBJ1-1; D is perhaps TRBD1 (5 bases). CDR1 is SGHTS, CDR2 YDEGEE, per germline. Trimming cost V 0 bases and J 6 bases, with 12 bases left between them. The CDR3 totals 14 residues. This CDR3 reads CASSLEAGTSEAFF. The DNA for the CDR3 is TGTGCCAGCAGCTTGGAGGCCGGGACTTCTGAAGCTTTCTTT.

This rearrangement joins TRBV5-6 to TRBJ2-7, with D unresolved. CDR3 length equals 13 residues. Per the germline V gene, CDR1 is SGHDT and CDR2 is YYEEEE. V gave up 3 bases and J gave up 2 bases, with 9 bases separating them. The DNA of the CDR3 is TGTGCCAGCAGCTCTGGAAGGCCCTACGAGCAGTACTTC. Its translation: CASSSGRPYEQYF.

This chain uses TRBV7-3 with TRBJ2-2; 13 nucleotides align to TRBD2. Germline values: CDR1 SGHTA, CDR2 FQGTGA. J gave up 5 bases and V 5 bases, and 8 bases lay outside the gene matches. This CDR3 has 17 residues. The CDR3 DNA reads TGTGCCAGCAGCCTCCGACCGGGACTAGCGGGAACCGGGGAGCTGTTTTTT. It yields the protein CASSLRPGLAGTGELFF.

The chain is built from TRBV24-1 and TRBJ2-3; D not resolved. CDR1 and CDR2 (germline): KGHDR, SFDVKD. The CDR3 runs to 15 residues. Between the trimmed V and J ends, which lost 0 bases and 4 bases, there was a span of 10 bases. The CDR3 coding sequence is TGTGCCACCAGTGATTTGCGGCTGTCCGCAGATACGCAGTATTTT. Translating gives CATSDLRLSADTQYF.

This sequence joins TRBV29-1 and TRBJ2-7, with D perhaps TRBD1 or TRBD2 (6 bases each). Trimming took 6 bases from V and 1 from J, leaving 16 bases between them. CDR1 and CDR2 from the germline V gene are SQVTM and ANQGSEA. This CDR3 is built from 14 residues. The CDR3 DNA reads TGCAGCGTCCGAGGGGGGACAAAGTCCTACGAGCAGTACTTC. It codes for CSVRGGTKSYEQYF.

The chain uses TRBV3-1 (or the pseudogene TRBV3-2) and TRBJ1-3; TRBD1 is a possible D gene (5 bases). CDR3 size: 18 residues. The V gene lost 0 bases and the J gene lost 0 bases, with 15 bases spanning the gap. Germline CDR1 and CDR2: LGHDT and YNNKEL (reference sequence). The CDR3 region has the DNA TGTGCCAGCAGCCAAGAACAGGCGGCGAACTTCTCTGGAAACACCATATATTTT. Its protein product is CASSQEQAANFSGNTIYF.

V is TRBV11-2 and J is TRBJ2-5; 13 nucleotides line up with TRBD2. The CDR3 is made up of 17 amino acids. Germline CDR1 SGHAT, CDR2 FQNNGV. V lost 5 bases to trimming and J lost 1 base; unmatched junction nucleotides: 7. The CDR3: CASSLGLAGPSQETQYF. CDR3 bases: TGTGCCAGCAGCCTGGGACTAGCGGGACCCTCCCAAGAGACCCAGTACTTC.